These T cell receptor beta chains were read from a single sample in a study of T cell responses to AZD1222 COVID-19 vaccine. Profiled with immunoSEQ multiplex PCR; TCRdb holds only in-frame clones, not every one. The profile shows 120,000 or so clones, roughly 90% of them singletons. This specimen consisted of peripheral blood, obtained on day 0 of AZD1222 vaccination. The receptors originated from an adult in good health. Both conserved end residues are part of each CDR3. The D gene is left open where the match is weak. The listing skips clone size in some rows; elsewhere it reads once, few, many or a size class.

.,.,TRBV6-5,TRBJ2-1,CASSLSINNEQFF,TGTGCCAGCAGTCTTTCGATTAACAATGAGCAGTTCTTC
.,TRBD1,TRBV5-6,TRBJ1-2,CASSLGTGVNYGYTF,TGTGCCAGCAGCTTGGGTACAGGGGTTAACTATGGCTACACCTTC
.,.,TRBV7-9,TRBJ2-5,CASSLALVQETQYF,TGTGCCAGCAGCTTAGCTTTAGTCCAAGAGACCCAGTACTTC
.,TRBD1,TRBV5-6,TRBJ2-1,CASSKNRGNEQFF,TGTGCCAGCAGCAAAAACAGGGGCAATGAGCAGTTCTTC
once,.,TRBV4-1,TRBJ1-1,CASSQVSGNWFGTEAFF,TGCGCCAGCAGCCAAGTGTCAGGGAATTGGTTTGGCACTGAAGCTTTCTTT
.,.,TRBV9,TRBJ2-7,CASSVGGSDEQYF,TGTGCCAGCAGCGTAGGAGGTAGTGACGAGCAGTACTTC
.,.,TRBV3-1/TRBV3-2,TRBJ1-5,CASSQAGTQPQHF,TGTGCCAGCAGCCAAGCAGGGACTCAGCCCCAGCATTTT
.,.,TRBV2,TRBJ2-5,CASSEVTAEETQYF,TGTGCCAGCAGTGAAGTAACAGCCGAGGAGACCCAGTACTTC
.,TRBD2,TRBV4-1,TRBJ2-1,CASSFTSDSYNEQFF,TGCGCCAGCAGCTTCACTAGCGATTCCTACAATGAGCAGTTCTTC
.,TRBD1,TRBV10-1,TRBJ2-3,CASRLPHPGQALTEGTDTQYF,TGCGCCAGCAGATTACCTCATCCGGGACAGGCCCTTACGGAGGGCACAGATACGCAGTATTTT
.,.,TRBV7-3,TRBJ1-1,CASSLKAGHTEAFF,TGTGCCAGCAGCTTAAAAGCAGGCCACACTGAAGCTTTCTTT
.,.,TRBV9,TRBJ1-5,CASSVGGYGQPQHF,TGTGCCAGCAGCGTAGGGGGGTATGGACAGCCCCAGCATTTT
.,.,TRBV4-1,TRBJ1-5,CASSRVAGANQPQHF,TGCGCCAGCAGCCGCGTAGCAGGGGCCAATCAGCCCCAGCATTTT
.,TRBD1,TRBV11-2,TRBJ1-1,CASSLAGQLNTEAFF,TGTGCCAGCAGCTTAGCGGGACAGCTGAACACTGAAGCTTTCTTT
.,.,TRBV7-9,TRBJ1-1,CASSVGTYLNTEAFF,TGTGCCAGCAGCGTCGGGACTTACCTGAACACTGAAGCTTTCTTT
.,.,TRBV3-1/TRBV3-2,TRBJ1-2,CASSQGGAKANYGYTF,TGTGCCAGCAGCCAAGGAGGGGCGAAAGCTAACTATGGCTACACCTTC
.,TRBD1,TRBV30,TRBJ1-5,CAWSGTGIQPQHF,TGTGCCTGGAGCGGGACAGGGATTCAGCCCCAGCATTTT
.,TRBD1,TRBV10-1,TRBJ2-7,CASDGQGTYEQYF,TGCGCCAGCGATGGACAGGGGACCTACGAGCAGTACTTC
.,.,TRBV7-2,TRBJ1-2,CASSELTGRRGYTF,TGTGCCAGCAGCGAGTTAACAGGACGGCGTGGCTACACCTTC
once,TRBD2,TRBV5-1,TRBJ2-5,CASSLARSSGVQEQETQYF,TGCGCCAGCAGCTTGGCCAGGTCTAGCGGAGTTCAAGAACAAGAGACCCAGTACTTC
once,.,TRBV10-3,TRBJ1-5,CAISGAAYQPQHF,TGTGCCATCAGTGGGGCAGCCTATCAGCCCCAGCATTTT
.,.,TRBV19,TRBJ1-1,CASSIRHGQPNTEAFF,TGTGCCAGTAGTATTAGACATGGACAGCCGAACACTGAAGCTTTCTTT
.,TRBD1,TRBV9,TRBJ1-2,CASSPPPLGAGGLANYGYTF,TGTGCCAGCAGCCCACCTCCCCTTGGGGCAGGGGGCCTAGCTAACTATGGCTACACCTTC
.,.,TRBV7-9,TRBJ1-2,CASSFAGAGGYTF,TGTGCCAGCAGCTTCGCCGGGGCTGGCGGCTACACCTTC
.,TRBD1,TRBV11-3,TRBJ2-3,CASSLHRGTDTQYF,TGTGCCAGCAGCTTACACAGGGGAACAGATACGCAGTATTTT
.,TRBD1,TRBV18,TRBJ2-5,CASSRGLAQETQYF,TGTGCCAGCTCAAGGGGGCTGGCTCAAGAGACCCAGTACTTC
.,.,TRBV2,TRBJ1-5,CASSDRDYQPQHF,TGTGCCAGCAGTGACAGGGACTATCAGCCCCAGCATTTT
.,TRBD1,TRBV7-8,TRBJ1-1,CASSLADWTGSLVPEAFF,TGTGCCAGCAGCTTAGCGGACTGGACAGGATCCCTAGTCCCTGAAGCTTTCTTT
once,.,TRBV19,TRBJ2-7,CASSIKTDYSYEQYF,TGTGCCAGTAGTATAAAGACAGACTACTCCTACGAGCAGTACTTC
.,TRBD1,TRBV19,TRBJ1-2,CASRTRDRIYGYTF,TGTGCCAGTAGAACCCGGGACAGAATTTATGGCTACACCTTC
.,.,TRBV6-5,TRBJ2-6,CASSSWGSGANVLTF,TGTGCCAGCAGTTCGTGGGGCTCTGGGGCCAACGTCCTGACTTTC
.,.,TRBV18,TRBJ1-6,CASSRSSYNSPLHF,TGTGCCAGCTCTCGTAGCTCCTATAATTCACCCCTCCACTTT
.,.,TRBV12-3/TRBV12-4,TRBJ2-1,CASSLSAYNEQFF,TGTGCCAGCAGTTTAAGCGCGTATAATGAGCAGTTCTTC
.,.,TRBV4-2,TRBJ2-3,CASSQETGRGPDTQYF,TGTGCCAGCAGCCAAGAAACAGGGAGGGGTCCAGATACGCAGTATTTT
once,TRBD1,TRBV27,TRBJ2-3,CASSLPDRGNTDTQYF,TGTGCCAGCAGTCTCCCGGACAGGGGAAACACAGATACGCAGTATTTT
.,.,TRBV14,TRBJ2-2,CASSQQQETTGELFF,TGTGCCAGCAGCCAGCAACAGGAGACCACCGGGGAGCTGTTTTTT
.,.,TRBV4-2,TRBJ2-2,CASSLSGTRNTGELFF,TGTGCCAGCAGCCTATCCGGGACAAGGAACACCGGGGAGCTGTTTTTT
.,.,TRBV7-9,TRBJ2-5,CASSLHQETQYF,TGTGCCAGCAGCCTACACCAAGAGACCCAGTACTTC
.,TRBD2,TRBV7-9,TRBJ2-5,CASSLLAGGWETQYF,TGTGCCAGCAGTCTGTTAGCGGGAGGTTGGGAGACCCAGTACTTC
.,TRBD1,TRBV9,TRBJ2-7,CASSVGQGAGNYEQYF,TGTGCCAGCAGCGTGGGACAGGGGGCGGGAAACTACGAGCAGTACTTC
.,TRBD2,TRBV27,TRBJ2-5,CASRSGVQETQYF,TGTGCCAGCCGAAGCGGGGTCCAAGAGACCCAGTACTTC
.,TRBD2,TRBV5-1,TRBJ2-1,CASRGREGNEQFF,TGCGCCAGCAGGGGCCGGGAGGGGAATGAGCAGTTCTTC
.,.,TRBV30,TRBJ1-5,CAWSLAGRVFNQPQHF,TGTGCCTGGAGTCTCGCGGGACGGGTTTTCAATCAGCCCCAGCATTTT
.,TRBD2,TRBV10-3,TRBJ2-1,CAIASGVSYNEQFF,TGTGCCATCGCTAGCGGGGTCTCCTACAATGAGCAGTTCTTC
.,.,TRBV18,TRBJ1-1,CASSPPGTAEAFF,TGTGCCAGCTCACCACCAGGTACCGCTGAAGCTTTCTTT
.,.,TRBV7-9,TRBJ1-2,CASSPGGRWDGYTF,TGTGCCAGCAGCCCTGGCGGCCGGTGGGATGGCTACACCTTC
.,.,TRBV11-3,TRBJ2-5,CASSRSGDQETQYF,TGTGCCAGCAGCCGATCGGGGGATCAAGAGACCCAGTACTTC
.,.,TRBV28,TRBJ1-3,CASSKTGTNTIYF,TGTGCCAGCAGTAAAACCGGGACAAACACCATATATTTT
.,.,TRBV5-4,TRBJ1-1,CASSLGVGGGMNTEAFF,TGTGCCAGCAGCTTGGGTGTGGGCGGGGGTATGAACACTGAAGCTTTCTTT
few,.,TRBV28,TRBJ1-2,CASIGQIYGYTF,TGTGCCAGCATAGGGCAGATCTATGGCTACACCTTC
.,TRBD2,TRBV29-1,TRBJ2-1,CSAASSAGGPNEQFF,TGCAGCGCCGCCAGTTCGGCGGGAGGGCCCAATGAGCAGTTCTTC
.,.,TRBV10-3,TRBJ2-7,CATKPTDSYEQYF,TGTGCCACCAAGCCGACAGACTCCTACGAGCAGTACTTC